This TCR beta chain was retrieved from a study of cytomegalovirus exposure and HLA in healthy donors. Donors counted as nominally healthy when sampled, yet unrecorded immune exposures were likely. Study-level results: It was assumed in the presence/absence analyses that sequencing depth was roughly uniform across donors. The productive fraction for most TCR beta V segments was about 90% or about 30% in an earlier analysis.

PCR used 60 Vbeta primers and 13 Jbeta primers. Generated by immunoSEQ multiplex PCR, the TCRdb table keeps only in-frame clones and is missing some. The data show just over 200,000 clones, approximately 78% seen once. Germline lookup yields CDR1 MDHEN and CDR2 SYDVKM. The germline V and J ends were trimmed by 2 bases and 4 bases, with 11 bases remaining between them. This CDR3 has 14 amino acids. Details on this clone: Its antigen is currently unknown.

The sequence came from a woman in her thirties or forties in good health and CMV-seronegative. Sequencing was carried out using PBMCs. The chain links TRBV28 to TRBJ2-5; D might be TRBD2 (6 bases). Written as DNA, the CDR3 is TGTGCCAGCAGTTTAAGTCGCGGGGTAGAGACCCAGTACTTC. This gives the protein CASSLSRGVETQYF. The complete variable domain, with remaining parts taken from reference TRBV28 and TRBJ2-5, reads DVKVTQSSRYLVKRTGEKVFLECVQDMDHENMFWYRQDPGLGLRLIYFSYDVKMKEKGDIPEGYSVSREKKERFSLILESASTNQTSMYLCASSLSRGVETQYFGPGTRLLVL.